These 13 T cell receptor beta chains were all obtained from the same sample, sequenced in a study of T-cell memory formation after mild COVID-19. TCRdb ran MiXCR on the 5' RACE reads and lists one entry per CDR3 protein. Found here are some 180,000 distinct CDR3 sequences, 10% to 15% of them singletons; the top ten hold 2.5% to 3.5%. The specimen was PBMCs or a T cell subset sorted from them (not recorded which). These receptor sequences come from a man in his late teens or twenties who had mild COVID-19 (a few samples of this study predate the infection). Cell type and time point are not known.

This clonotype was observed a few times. The CDR3 loop is CAISASSGGPFEQYF. The CDR3 DNA sequence: TGTGCCATCAGTGCATCTAGCGGGGGGCCCTTCGAGCAGTACTTC. V and J are TRBV10-3 and TRBJ2-7, with 11 bases matching TRBD2. Germline V CDR1 and CDR2: ENHRY, SYGVKD. The J segment lost 6 bases and the V segment lost 4 bases, leaving 8 bases of the junction unmatched. CDR3 length: 15 amino acids.

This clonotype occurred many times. The CDR3 is CASSSPGQGKNIQYF. The CDR3 nucleotides are TGTGCCAGCAGTTCCCCGGGACAGGGCAAAAACATTCAGTACTTC. This chain uses TRBV6-5 with TRBJ2-4, with 9 bases fitting TRBD1. The length of the CDR3 is 15 residues. Germline loops: CDR1 MNHEY, CDR2 SVGAGI. V lost 4 bases to trimming and J lost 3 bases; unmatched junction nucleotides: 4.

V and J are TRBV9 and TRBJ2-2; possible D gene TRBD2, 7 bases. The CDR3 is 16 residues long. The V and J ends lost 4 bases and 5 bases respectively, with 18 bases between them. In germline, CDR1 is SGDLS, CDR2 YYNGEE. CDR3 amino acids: CASSLGGTSYTGELFF. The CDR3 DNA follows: TGTGCCAGCAGCCTGGGAGGGACATCCTATACCGGGGAGCTGTTTTTT.

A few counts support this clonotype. In nucleotides, the CDR3 is TGTGCCAGCAGCCATTACTGGGACAGGACTACGCCCGGGGGCTATGGCTACACCTTC. This encodes CASSHYWDRTTPGGYGYTF. The V gene is TRBV3-1, the J gene TRBJ1-2; 8 bases align to TRBD1. Germline CDR1 LGHDT, CDR2 YNNKEL (reference sequence). The CDR3 is made up of 19 amino acids. Trimming at V came to 3 bases and at J to 4 bases, leaving 19 bases not matched to a gene. The entire variable domain, with the rest obtained from reference TRBV3-1 and TRBJ1-2, is as follows: DTAVSQTPKYLVTQMGNDKSIKCEQNLGHDTMYWYKQDSKKFLKIMFSYNNKELIINETVPNRFSPKSPDKAHLNLHINSLELGDSAVYFCASSHYWDRTTPGGYGYTFGSGTRLTVV.

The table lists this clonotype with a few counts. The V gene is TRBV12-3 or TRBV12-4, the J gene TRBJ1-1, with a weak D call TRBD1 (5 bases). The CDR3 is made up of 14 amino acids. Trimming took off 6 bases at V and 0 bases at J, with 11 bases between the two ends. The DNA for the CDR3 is TGTGCCAGCAGCCCGGGGCGGATGAACACTGAAGCTTTCTTT. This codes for CASSPGRMNTEAFF.

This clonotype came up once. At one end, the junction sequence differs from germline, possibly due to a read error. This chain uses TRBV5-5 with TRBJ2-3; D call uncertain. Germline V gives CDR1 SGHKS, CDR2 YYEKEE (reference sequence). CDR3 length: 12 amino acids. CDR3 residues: CASSLGTDTKYF. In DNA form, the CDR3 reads TGTGCCAGCAGCTTGGGTACAGATACGAAGTATTTT.

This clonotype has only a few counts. The CDR3 DNA reads as TGCGCCAGCAGCCAACTGGGGGTGGGGACTGAAGCTTTCTTT. Amino acids: CASSQLGVGTEAFF. This chain joins TRBV4-3 and TRBJ1-1, with D tentatively TRBD1 (5 bases). The CDR3 has 14 amino acids. V dropped 2 bases and J dropped 5 bases, with 12 bases sitting between them. CDR1 and CDR2 from the germline V gene are LGHNA and YSLEER.

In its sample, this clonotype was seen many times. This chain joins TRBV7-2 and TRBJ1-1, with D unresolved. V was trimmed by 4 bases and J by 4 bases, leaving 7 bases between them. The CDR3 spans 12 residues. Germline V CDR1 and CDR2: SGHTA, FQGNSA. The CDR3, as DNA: TGTGCCAGCAGCTCTGCCGTCACTGAAGCTTTCTTT. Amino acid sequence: CASSSAVTEAFF.

Here the CDR3 reads CASSYIPGNSYNEQFF. The CDR3 nucleotides are TGTGCCAGCAGTTATATTCCGGGGAACTCCTACAATGAGCAGTTCTTC. This sequence joins TRBV6-2 or TRBV6-3 and TRBJ2-1; D possibly corresponds to TRBD2 (5 bases). Per the germline V gene, CDR1 is MNHEY and CDR2 is SVGEGT. V lost 3 bases to trimming and J lost 0 bases, with 12 bases between them. The CDR3 runs to 16 residues.

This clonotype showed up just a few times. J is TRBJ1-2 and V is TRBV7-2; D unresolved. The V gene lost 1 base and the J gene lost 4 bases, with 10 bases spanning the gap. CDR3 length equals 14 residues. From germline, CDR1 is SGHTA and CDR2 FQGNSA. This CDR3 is CASSLVSKTYGYTF. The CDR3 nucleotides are TGTGCCAGCAGCTTAGTATCAAAGACCTATGGCTACACCTTC.

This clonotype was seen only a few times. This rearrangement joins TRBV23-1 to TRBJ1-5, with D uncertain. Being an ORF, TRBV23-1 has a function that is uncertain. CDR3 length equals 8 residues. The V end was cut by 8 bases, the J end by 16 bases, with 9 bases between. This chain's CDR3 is CASPTRHF. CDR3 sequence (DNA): TGCGCCAGCCCGACAAGACATTTT.

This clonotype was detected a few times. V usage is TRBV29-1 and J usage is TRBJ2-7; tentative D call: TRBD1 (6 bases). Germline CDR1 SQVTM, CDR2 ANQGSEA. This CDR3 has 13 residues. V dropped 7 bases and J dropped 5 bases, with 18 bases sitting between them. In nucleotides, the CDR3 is TGCAGCGCTCCGACGGACAGTACCGACGAGCAGTACTTC. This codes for CSAPTDSTDEQYF.

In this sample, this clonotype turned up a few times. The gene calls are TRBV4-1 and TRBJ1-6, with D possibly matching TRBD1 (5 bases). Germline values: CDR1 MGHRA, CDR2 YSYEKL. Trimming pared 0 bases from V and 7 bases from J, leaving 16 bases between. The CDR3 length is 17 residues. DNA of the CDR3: TGCGCCAGCAGCCAAGATAGGCGGGGGTTTAGGAATTCACCCCTCCACTTT. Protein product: CASSQDRRGFRNSPLHF.